This T cell receptor beta chain was sequenced in a study of control samples from healthy donors and cancer patients. Germline V lookup: CDR1 MNHEY, CDR2 SVGAGI. CDR3 length: 15 residues. V gave up 5 bases and J gave up 6 bases; unmatched junction bases: 5. This clone showed up just once. Clones were read by immunoSEQ multiplex PCR, and TCRdb kept only the in-frame ones, dropping some. The data hold about 150,000 clones, with 94% observed a single time. The chain employs TRBV6-5 and TRBJ1-5; 12 bases agree with TRBD1. This TCR was recovered from a man in his forties or fifties in good health. The sample was blood. CDR3 bases: TGTGCCAGCAGTCCCGGGACAGGGGGCTTTCAGCCCCAGCATTTT. Amino acid sequence: CASSPGTGGFQPQHF.